This T cell receptor (beta chain) was sequenced during a study of blood T cell repertoires in COVID-19. Study context: Samples representing acute and convalescent COVID-19 were sourced from the United States, Italy and Spain. Sources were T cells, B-cell-depleted T cells, or PBMCs; the material itself was cDNA or gDNA.

Method: immunoSEQ multiplex PCR; TCRdb's copy keeps in-frame clones and lacks some. The table records tens of thousands of clones, about 80% of them present only once. Germline CDR1 KGHSY, CDR2 FQNENV. The CDR3 is 15 residues long. Trimming removed 5 bases from V and 7 bases from J, with 20 bases in between. The chain couples TRBV16 to TRBJ1-1, with TRBD1 as a possible D gene (5 bases). The TCR was taken from a man aged 55 to 70 with active or convalescent COVID-19. Sequenced material: peripheral blood. The CDR3: CASSGVWGGDGEAFF. CDR3 DNA: TGTGCCAGCAGCGGCGTTTGGGGAGGGGATGGTGAAGCTTTCTTT.